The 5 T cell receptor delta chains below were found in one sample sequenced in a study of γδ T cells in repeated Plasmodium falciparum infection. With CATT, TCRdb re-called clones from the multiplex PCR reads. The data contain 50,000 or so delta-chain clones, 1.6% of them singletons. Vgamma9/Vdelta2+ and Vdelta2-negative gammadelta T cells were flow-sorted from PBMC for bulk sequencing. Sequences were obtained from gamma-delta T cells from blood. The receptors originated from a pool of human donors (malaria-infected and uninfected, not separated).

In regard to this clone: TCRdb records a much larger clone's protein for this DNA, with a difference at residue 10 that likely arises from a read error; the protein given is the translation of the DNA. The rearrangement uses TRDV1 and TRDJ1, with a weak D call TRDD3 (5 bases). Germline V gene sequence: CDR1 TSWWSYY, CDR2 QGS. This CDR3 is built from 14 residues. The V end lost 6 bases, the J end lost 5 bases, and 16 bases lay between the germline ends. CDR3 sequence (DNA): TGTGCTCTTGGCAGGTGGGGACGAAGAGATAAACTCATCTTT. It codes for CALGRWGRRDKLIF.

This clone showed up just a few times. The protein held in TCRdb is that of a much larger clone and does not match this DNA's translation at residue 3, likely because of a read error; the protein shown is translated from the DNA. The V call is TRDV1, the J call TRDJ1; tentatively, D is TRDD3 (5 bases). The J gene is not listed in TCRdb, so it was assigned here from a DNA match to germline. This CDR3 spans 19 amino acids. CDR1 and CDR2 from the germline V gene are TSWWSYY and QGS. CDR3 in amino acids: CAFGDNKFRCSPYTDKLIF. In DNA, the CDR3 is TGTGCTTTTGGGGACAATAAATTTCGCTGTTCCCCGTACACCGATAAACTCATCTTT.

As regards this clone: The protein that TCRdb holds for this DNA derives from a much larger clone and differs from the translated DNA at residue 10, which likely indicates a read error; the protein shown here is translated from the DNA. CDR3 loop: CALGEPNKIDWGYLTDKLIF. CDR3 coding DNA: TGTGCTCTTGGGGAACCTAACAAGATCGACTGGGGATACCTCACCGATAAACTCATCTTT. The chain employs TRDV1 and TRDJ1; TRDD3 matches at 8 bases. Germline V gives CDR1 TSWWSYY, CDR2 QGS. CDR3 length: 20 amino acids. Losses at the gene ends were 1 base for V and 1 base for J; bases not matched to a gene: 17.

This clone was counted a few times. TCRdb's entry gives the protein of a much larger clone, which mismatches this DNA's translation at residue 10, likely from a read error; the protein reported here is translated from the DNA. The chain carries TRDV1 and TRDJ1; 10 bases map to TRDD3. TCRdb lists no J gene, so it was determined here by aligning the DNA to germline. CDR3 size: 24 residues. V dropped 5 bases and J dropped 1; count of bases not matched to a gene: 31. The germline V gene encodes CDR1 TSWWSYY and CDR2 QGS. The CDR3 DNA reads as TGTGCTCTTGGGATTCTTCTAGGGGCCCTTCCTAGGACTGGGGGATTTGGAAGCACCGATAAACTCATCTTT. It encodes CALGILLGALPRTGGFGSTDKLIF.

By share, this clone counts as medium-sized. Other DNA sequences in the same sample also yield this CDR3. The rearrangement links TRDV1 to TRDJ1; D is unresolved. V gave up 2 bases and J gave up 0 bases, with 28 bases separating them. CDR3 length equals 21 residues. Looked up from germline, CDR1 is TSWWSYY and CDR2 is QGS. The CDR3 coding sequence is TGTGCTCTTGGGGAAGACTCTACTCCACGTCCGACCCGGACGTACACCGATAAACTCATCTTT. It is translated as CALGEDSTPRPTRTYTDKLIF.